The next 5 T cell receptor beta chains were all read from a single sample in a study of T cell clonotyping in hematopoietic cell transplantation. Assay: immunoSEQ multiplex PCR; the TCRdb copy retains only in-frame clones and omits some. The table has approximately 15,000 clones, more than 70% seen once; the top ten hold 4.2%. The sequences come from PBMCs, collected 100 days after allogeneic stem cell transplant. The source is a male patient in his sixties who had an allogeneic stem cell transplant from a related donor, so the T cells may come from the graft donor. Some clones in this sample may be carry-over from other donors' samples.

The chain combines TRBV29-1 with TRBJ2-5; 7 bases fit TRBD2. The CDR3 is 13 residues long. V shed 4 bases and J 5 bases; nucleotides not matched to a gene: 7. CDR1 is SQVTM, CDR2 ANQGSEA, per germline. CDR3 amino acids: CSVVRDYPETQYF. The CDR3 nucleotides are TGCAGCGTTGTCAGGGACTACCCTGAGACCCAGTACTTC.

This chain connects TRBV6-1 to TRBJ1-5, with a possible D match to TRBD1 (5 bases). V lost 2 bases and J 3 bases, leaving 14 bases between the germline ends. CDR3 size: 16 residues. The germline CDR1 and CDR2 sequences are MNHNS and SASEGT. The CDR3 sequence: CASSEYPWGVNQPQHF. The CDR3 nucleotides are TGTGCCAGCAGTGAATATCCTTGGGGGGTCAATCAGCCCCAGCATTTT.

This chain joins TRBV19 and TRBJ1-5, with TRBD1 matching 9 bases. Germline lookup yields CDR1 LNHDA and CDR2 SQIVND (reference sequence). This CDR3 has 14 amino acids. V was clipped by 2 bases and J by 7 bases; unmatched bases: 3. The CDR3 DNA reads as TGTGCCAGTAGTATAACAGGGGGCGAACAGCCCCAGCATTTT. It codes for CASSITGGEQPQHF.

This clone was detected a few times. The gene calls are TRBV6-4 and TRBJ1-6, with D uncertain. From germline, CDR1 is MRHNA and CDR2 SNTAGT. Trimming removed 4 bases at V and 7 bases at J, with 14 bases between. There are 15 residues in the CDR3. The CDR3 region has the DNA TGTGCCAGCAGTGCCTATCCTGAGCCCAATTCACCCCTCCACTTT. Its protein is CASSAYPEPNSPLHF.

The V gene is TRBV10-3, the J gene TRBJ1-4; D possibly corresponds to TRBD1 (5 bases). V lost 10 bases to trimming and J lost 8 bases, with 17 bases between them. There are 13 residues in the CDR3. Germline lookup yields CDR1 ENHRY and CDR2 SYGVKD. The CDR3 here is CATTRDLQEKLFF. The CDR3, as DNA: TGTGCCACCACCCGGGACCTCCAGGAAAAACTGTTTTTT.